These 27 T cell receptor beta chains share one sample of origin, sequenced in a study of blood T cells in healthy people across ages. A second PCR of roughly 7 to 11 cycles used a sample-barcoded 5' primer and a J-beta primer mix. From the 5' RACE reads, TCRdb called clonotypes with MiXCR, one entry per CDR3 protein. The sample has some 1.5 million distinct CDR3 sequences, 28% seen once. The sample was blood. All receptors derive from a woman aged 25 to 39 in good health.

The V call is TRBV5-6, the J call TRBJ2-7, with 9 bases lining up with TRBD1. The CDR3 length is 17 residues. J lost 4 bases, V lost 2 bases, and 13 bases had no gene match. The germline V gene has CDR1 SGHDT and CDR2 YYEEEE. The CDR3 region has the DNA TGTGCCAGCAGCTTCGGAGGGTGGGGACAGGGCGCATACGAGCAGTACTTC. Encoded protein: CASSFGGWGQGAYEQYF. The variable domain in full, with the rest retrieved from reference TRBV5-6 and TRBJ2-7, is DAGVTQSPTHLIKTRGQQVTLRCSPKSGHDTVSWYQQALGQGPQFIFQYYEEEERQRGNFPDRFSGHQFPNYSSELNVNALLLGDSALYLCASSFGGWGQGAYEQYFGPGTRLTVT.

This clonotype occurred a few times. This chain connects TRBV3-1 to TRBJ1-1; D is undetermined. CDR3 length equals 14 residues. Trimming cost V 0 bases and J 5 bases, with 10 bases left between them. Germline lookup yields CDR1 LGHDT and CDR2 YNNKEL (reference sequence). Here the CDR3 reads CASSQDWVGTEAFF. The CDR3 nucleotides read TGTGCCAGCAGCCAAGATTGGGTTGGGACTGAAGCTTTCTTT.

The genes are TRBV12-3 or TRBV12-4 and TRBJ2-3; 9 bases are a match to TRBD1. After removal of 5 bases from V and 0 bases from J, the junction contained 6 bases not matched to a gene. The CDR3 is 16 amino acids. CDR3 DNA: TGTGCCAGCAGTAACAACAGGGGGCGCAGCACAGATACGCAGTATTTT. Translating gives CASSNNRGRSTDTQYF.

This clonotype was found many times. This chain uses TRBV20-1 with TRBJ2-4; the D gene could be TRBD1 or TRBD2 (6 bases each). This CDR3 has 16 residues. Germline V lookup: CDR1 DFQATT, CDR2 SNEGSKA (reference sequence). Trimming stripped 5 bases from V and 0 bases from J, with 17 bases between. CDR3 sequence: CSAGGQAFLAKNIQYF. The CDR3 coding sequence is TGCAGTGCTGGGGGGCAGGCTTTTCTAGCCAAAAACATTCAGTACTTC.

The chain carries TRBV3-1 and TRBJ1-5; D is undetermined. Trimming removed 10 bases from V and 5 bases from J, with 15 bases in between. In germline, CDR1 is LGHDT, CDR2 YNNKEL (reference sequence). The CDR3 covers 13 residues. CDR3 region: CANSLDRHQPQHF. DNA for the CDR3: TGTGCCAACTCCCTGGACCGCCATCAGCCCCAGCATTTT.

This chain uses TRBV27 with TRBJ1-5; 9 bases match TRBD1. V lost 9 bases to trimming and J lost 5 bases; unmatched junction nucleotides: 11. Germline loops: CDR1 MNHEY, CDR2 SMNVEV (reference sequence). The CDR3 runs to 15 residues. Here the CDR3 DNA reads TGTGCCAGTCGGATGTCCCGGACAGGGGATCAGCCCCAGCATTTT. Its protein product is CASRMSRTGDQPQHF.

This clonotype was seen more than once but under ten times. The chain links TRBV7-2 to TRBJ2-2, with a weak D call TRBD2 (7 bases). Germline values: CDR1 SGHTA, CDR2 FQGNSA. Trimming pared 6 bases from V and 6 bases from J, leaving 14 bases between. The CDR3 extends over 14 amino acids. Here the CDR3 reads CASSRGGSPGELFF. CDR3 bases: TGTGCCAGCAGTAGGGGGGGTTCGCCCGGGGAGCTGTTTTTT.

In DNA, the CDR3 is TGTGCCAGCAGCTTTGACGTGACCCAGTACTTC. Translation gives CASSFDVTQYF. The genes are TRBV7-9 and TRBJ2-5, with no clear D. The length of the CDR3 is 11 residues. V shed 3 bases and J shed 7 bases, with 6 bases lying between them. The V gene's germline CDR1 is SEHNR and CDR2 FQNEAQ (reference sequence). Using reference TRBV7-9 and TRBJ2-5 for the parts outside the CDR3, the full variable domain is DTGVSQNPRHKITKRGQNVTFRCDPISEHNRLYWYRQTLGQGPEFLTYFQNEAQLEKSRLLSDRFSAERPKGSFSTLEIQRTEQGDSAMYLCASSFDVTQYFGPGTRLLVL.

Notes on this clonotype: This may arise from a read error, as a much more abundant clone is one base away. This chain links TRBV4-3 with TRBJ2-1; 11 bases map to TRBD2. Looked up from germline, CDR1 is LGHNA and CDR2 is YSLEER. This CDR3 comprises 17 residues. The ends lost 0 bases at V and 6 bases at J; junction bases unmatched: 7. This CDR3 reads CASSQDVSSGGSNEQFF. For the CDR3, the DNA is TGCGCCAGCAGCCAAGACGTCTCTAGCGGGGGGAGCAATGAGCAGTTCTTC.

This clonotype was seen just once. The chain couples TRBV12-3 or TRBV12-4 to TRBJ2-7, with 10 bases matching TRBD1. This CDR3 comprises 14 residues. J was trimmed by 6 bases and V by 5 bases; bases with no gene match: 7. CDR3 nucleotide sequence: TGTGCCAGCAGTGCTCGGGACAGGGGACCCGAGCAGTACTTC. Protein sequence: CASSARDRGPEQYF.

In its sample, this clonotype was seen many times. J is TRBJ2-7 and V is TRBV5-1, with a possible D match to TRBD1 (6 bases). Germline CDR1 reads SGHRS; CDR2 reads YFSETQ. Trimming stripped 4 bases from V and 0 bases from J, with 17 bases between. The CDR3 length is 16 residues. The CDR3 sequence is CASSMTPQGSSYEQYF. The DNA of the CDR3 is TGCGCCAGCAGCATGACACCTCAGGGGAGCTCCTACGAGCAGTACTTC.

This clonotype has a handful of counts. The genes are TRBV5-1 and TRBJ2-5; D uncertain. The CDR3 runs to 13 residues. Deletions cut 0 bases from V and 5 bases from J, with 8 bases between. From germline, CDR1 is SGHRS and CDR2 YFSETQ. The CDR3 DNA reads as TGCGCCAGCAGCTTGGGGCAATTCGAGACCCAGTACTTC. Protein sequence: CASSLGQFETQYF.

The V and J genes are TRBV7-9 and TRBJ1-4; no firm D call. V lost 1 base and J 6 bases, leaving 6 bases between the germline ends. This CDR3 is 13 amino acids long. Looked up from germline, CDR1 is SEHNR and CDR2 is FQNEAQ (reference sequence). CDR3 region: CASSLEFDEKLFF. DNA for the CDR3: TGTGCCAGCAGCTTAGAATTTGATGAAAAACTGTTTTTT.

This clonotype was seen a single time. No DNA is shown, since the ends of the CDR3 on it are uncertain; the CDR3 is the one TCRdb lists. The chain couples TRBV5-1 to TRBJ2-2; the table names TRBD2, a call not compared with the DNA. The CDR3 sequence runs 16 residues, both termini included. Germline V gene sequence: CDR1 SGHRS, CDR2 YFSETQ. Here the CDR3 reads CASSTSVAGGSGELFF.

The V gene is TRBV5-1, the J gene TRBJ2-1; TRBD1 aligns across 7 bases. Germline V gene sequence: CDR1 SGHRS, CDR2 YFSETQ. CDR3 length: 17 amino acids. With V trimmed by 4 bases and J by 0 bases, 10 bases remained unmatched. The CDR3 protein is CASSQTDRTFSYNEQFF. In DNA, the CDR3 is TGCGCCAGCAGCCAAACGGACAGGACCTTCTCCTACAATGAGCAGTTCTTC.

Remarks on this clonotype: This may come from a read error, since a much larger clone is one base off. The gene calls are TRBV24-1 and TRBJ2-5; TRBD1 matches 9 bases. CDR1 and CDR2 (germline): KGHDR, SFDVKD. The CDR3 extends over 15 amino acids. This chain's CDR3 is CAASDFGQGRETQYF. The CDR3 DNA follows: TGTGCCGCCAGTGATTTCGGACAGGGGAGGGAGACCCAGTACTTC.

The rearrangement uses TRBV6-1 and TRBJ2-2, with 9 positions matching TRBD2. The CDR3 loop spans 16 amino acids. CDR1 is MNHNS and CDR2 is SASEGT in the germline V gene. The V and J ends lost 4 bases and 5 bases, in that order; junction bases with no gene match: 8. Here the CDR3 reads CASSVQREVQTGELFF. The DNA for the CDR3 is TGTGCCAGCAGTGTCCAGCGGGAGGTACAAACCGGGGAGCTGTTTTTT.

The rearrangement joins TRBV9 to TRBJ2-1; the D is unclear. Trimming left V 2 bases short and J 7 bases short, with 16 bases between. Germline V gene data show CDR1 as SGDLS and CDR2 as YYNGEE. This CDR3 has 15 amino acids. The CDR3 DNA reads as TGTGCCAGCAGCGTCTTGGTGGGTGCCCGAAATGAGCAGTTCTTC. Translating gives CASSVLVGARNEQFF.

The chain combines TRBV20-1 with TRBJ1-6; D possibly corresponds to TRBD1 (5 bases). The CDR3 is 15 residues long. V was trimmed by 0 bases and J by 14 bases, leaving 20 bases between them. The germline V gene encodes CDR1 DFQATT and CDR2 SNEGSKA (reference sequence). The CDR3 nucleotides are TGCAGTGCTAGAGATCTTGCGGGGGAAGGGAGGGCCCTCCACTTT. This sequence encodes CSARDLAGEGRALHF.

The rearrangement uses TRBV3-1 and TRBJ2-1; a weak D match, TRBD2 (6 bases). The V gene lost 0 bases and the J gene lost 5 bases, with 11 bases spanning the gap. The V gene's germline CDR1 is LGHDT and CDR2 YNNKEL (reference sequence). The CDR3 loop spans 15 amino acids. The CDR3 DNA reads as TGTGCCAGCAGCCAAGATTGGAGGGCGGACAATGAGCAGTTCTTC. Its translation: CASSQDWRADNEQFF.

This clonotype occurred a few times. The CDR3 DNA follows: TGTGCCAGCAGTGAATTCTCGGAGACAGATACGCAGTATTTT. This codes for CASSEFSETDTQYF. The chain has TRBV2 and TRBJ2-3; D gene uncertain. The germline V and J ends were trimmed by 2 bases and 3 bases, with 9 bases remaining between them. Germline V gene sequence: CDR1 SNHLY, CDR2 FYNNEI. The CDR3 is 14 residues long.

This clonotype has a handful of counts. CDR3 DNA sequence: TGTGCCAGCAGCCAGCCCGAGAAAGAGACCCAGTACTTC. Translated, it gives CASSQPEKETQYF. The V and J genes are TRBV3-1 and TRBJ2-5, with D uncertain. CDR3 length: 13 amino acids. Germline lookup yields CDR1 LGHDT and CDR2 YNNKEL (reference sequence). V was clipped by 3 bases and J by 3 bases, with 8 bases between them.

The rearrangement links TRBV6-5 to TRBJ1-5; 8 bases are a match to TRBD1. V shed 5 bases and J 10 bases; nucleotides not matched to a gene: 7. The CDR3 is 13 amino acids. CDR1 MNHEY and CDR2 SVGAGI come from the germline V gene. The CDR3 DNA follows: TGTGCCAGCAGTCTAACGGACAGGGACCCCCAGCATTTT. It translates to CASSLTDRDPQHF.

The V and J genes are TRBV6-6 and TRBJ2-7; D remains ambiguous. CDR1 MNHNY and CDR2 SVGAGI come from the germline V gene (reference sequence). V was trimmed by 6 bases and J by 2 bases, leaving 11 bases between them. The CDR3 consists of 13 residues. The CDR3: CASRGLVTYEQYF. CDR3 nucleotide sequence: TGTGCCAGCAGAGGCCTAGTTACCTACGAGCAGTACTTC.

This clonotype was seen a few times. This chain uses TRBV7-7 with TRBJ2-7, with 10 bases aligning to TRBD2. V lost 4 bases, J lost 3 bases, and 6 bases stayed unmatched. The germline V gene encodes CDR1 SSHAT and CDR2 FNYEAQ (reference sequence). This CDR3 contains 15 residues. CDR3: CASSSGLAENYEQYF. The CDR3 bases are TGTGCCAGCAGCTCCGGACTAGCGGAGAACTACGAGCAGTACTTC.

Points on this clonotype: A read error may produce the germline difference seen at one junction end. This rearrangement joins TRBV12-3 or TRBV12-4 to TRBJ1-5; tentative D call: TRBD1 (6 bases). The CDR3 is 20 amino acids. The CDR3, as DNA: TGTGCCAGCAGCCCTACAACTTCACAGTGGGAGGAGGGGGTCAATCGGCCCCAGCATTTT. It codes for CASSPTTSQWEEGVNRPQHF.

A remark on this clonotype: Relative to the germline gene, one junction end is altered; a read error may explain this. J is TRBJ2-3 and V is TRBV7-6; possible D gene TRBD2, 5 bases. The CDR3 consists of 16 residues. CDR1 is SGHVS and CDR2 is FNYEAQ in the germline V gene. CDR3 region: CASSLGSGYLPDAQYF. For the CDR3, the DNA is TGTGCCAGCAGCTTAGGGTCGGGATATCTCCCAGATGCGCAGTATTTT.